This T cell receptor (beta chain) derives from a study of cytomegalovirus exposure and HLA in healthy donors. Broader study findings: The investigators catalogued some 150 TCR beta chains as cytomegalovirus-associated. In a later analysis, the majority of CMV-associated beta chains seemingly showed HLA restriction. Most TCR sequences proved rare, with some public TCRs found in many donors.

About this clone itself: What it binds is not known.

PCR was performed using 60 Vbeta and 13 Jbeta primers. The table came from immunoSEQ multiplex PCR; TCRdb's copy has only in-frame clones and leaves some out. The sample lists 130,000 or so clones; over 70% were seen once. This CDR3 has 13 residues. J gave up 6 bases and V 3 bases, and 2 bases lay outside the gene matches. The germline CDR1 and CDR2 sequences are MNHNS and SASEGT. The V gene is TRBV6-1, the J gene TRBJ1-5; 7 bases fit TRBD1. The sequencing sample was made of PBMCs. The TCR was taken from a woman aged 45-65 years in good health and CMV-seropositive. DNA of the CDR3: TGTGCCAGCAGTGACCGACAGGGTCAGCCCCAGCATTTT. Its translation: CASSDRQGQPQHF.